This T cell receptor beta chain derives from a study of OX40 agonist ivuxolimab in advanced cancers. Germline loops: CDR1 SNHLY, CDR2 FYNNEI. The CDR3 covers 15 residues. V was clipped by 7 bases and J by 5 bases; unmatched bases: 7. Enrollment shut out patients with autoimmune disease history or systemic immunosuppression. The assay was immunoSEQ multiplex PCR, and TCRdb's table has in-frame clones only and misses some. The sample yields approximately 60,000 clones, about 83% seen once. This rearrangement joins TRBV2 to TRBJ1-4; the match to TRBD1 covers 10 bases. This TCR derives from an adult with an advanced solid tumor such as melanoma, head and neck, liver or kidney cancer. The sequencing here drew on CD4+ or CD8+ T cells sorted from blood, taken in a trial of the OX40 agonist ivuxolimab. CDR3 loop: CASIPTGGGNEKLFF. The CDR3 DNA follows: TGTGCCAGCATCCCGACAGGGGGCGGCAATGAAAAACTGTTTTTT.